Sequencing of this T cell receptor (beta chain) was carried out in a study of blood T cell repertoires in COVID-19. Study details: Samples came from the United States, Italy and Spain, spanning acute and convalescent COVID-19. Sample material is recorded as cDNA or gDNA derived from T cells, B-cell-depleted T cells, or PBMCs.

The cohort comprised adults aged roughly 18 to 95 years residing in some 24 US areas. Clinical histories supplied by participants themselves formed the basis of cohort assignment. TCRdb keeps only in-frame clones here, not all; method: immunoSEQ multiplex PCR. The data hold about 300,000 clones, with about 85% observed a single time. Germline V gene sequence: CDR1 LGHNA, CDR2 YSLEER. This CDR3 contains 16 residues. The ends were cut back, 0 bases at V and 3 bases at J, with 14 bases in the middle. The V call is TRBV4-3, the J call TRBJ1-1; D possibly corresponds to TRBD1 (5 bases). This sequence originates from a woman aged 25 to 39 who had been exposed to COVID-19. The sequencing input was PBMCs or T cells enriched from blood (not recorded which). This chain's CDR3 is CASSQDWGDVDTEAFF. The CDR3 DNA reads TGCGCCAGCAGCCAAGATTGGGGGGACGTGGACACTGAAGCTTTCTTT.